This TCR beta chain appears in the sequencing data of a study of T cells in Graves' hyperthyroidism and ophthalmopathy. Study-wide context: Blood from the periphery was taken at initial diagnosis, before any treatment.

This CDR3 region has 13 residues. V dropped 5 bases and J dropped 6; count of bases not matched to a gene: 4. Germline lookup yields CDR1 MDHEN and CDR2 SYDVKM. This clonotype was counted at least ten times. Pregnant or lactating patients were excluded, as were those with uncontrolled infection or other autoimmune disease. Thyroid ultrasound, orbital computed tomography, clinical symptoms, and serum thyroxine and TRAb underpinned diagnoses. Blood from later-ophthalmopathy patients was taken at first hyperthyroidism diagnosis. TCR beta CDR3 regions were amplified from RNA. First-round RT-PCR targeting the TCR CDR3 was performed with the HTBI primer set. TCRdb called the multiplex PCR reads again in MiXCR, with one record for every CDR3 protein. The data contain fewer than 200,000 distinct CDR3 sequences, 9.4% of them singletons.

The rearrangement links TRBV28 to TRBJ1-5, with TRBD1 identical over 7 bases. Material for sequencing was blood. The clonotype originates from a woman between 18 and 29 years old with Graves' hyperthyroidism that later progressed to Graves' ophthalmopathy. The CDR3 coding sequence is TGTGCCAGCAGTCTCACAGGGGTTCAGCCCCAGCATTTT. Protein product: CASSLTGVQPQHF.